The 16 T cell receptor beta chains in this list originate from one sample, sequenced in a study of T cell responses to AZD1222 COVID-19 vaccine. TCRdb's copy holds only in-frame clones and misses some; the assay was immunoSEQ multiplex PCR. The sample lists 100,000 or so clones; about 89% were seen once. The sample here was peripheral blood, taken on day 0 of AZD1222 vaccination. These receptors were obtained from an adult in good health.

The chain combines TRBV28 with TRBJ1-2, with D perhaps matching TRBD1 (5 bases). CDR1 is MDHEN and CDR2 is SYDVKM in the germline V gene. The CDR3 extends over 14 amino acids. The V end was cut by 5 bases, the J end by 6 bases, with 16 bases between. The CDR3: CASSDTGGGHGYTF. CDR3 sequence (DNA): TGTGCCAGCAGTGACACCGGGGGAGGCCATGGCTACACCTTC.

The rearrangement joins TRBV10-3 to TRBJ2-2, with 10 bases identical to TRBD2. CDR1 is ENHRY, CDR2 SYGVKD, per germline. CDR3 size: 16 residues. The V and J ends lost 6 bases and 6 bases, in that order; junction bases with no gene match: 10. Written as DNA, the CDR3 is TGTGCCATCAGCTTTCCGGGCAGCGGGGGGGCCGGGGAGCTGTTTTTT. Translated: CAISFPGSGGAGELFF.

The gene calls are TRBV4-1 and TRBJ1-1, with D possibly matching TRBD1 (5 bases). Germline V CDR1 and CDR2: MGHRA, YSYEKL. This CDR3 has 18 residues. V was clipped by 1 base and J by 0 bases, with 18 bases between them. CDR3 protein: CASSQGAGRGHMNTEAFF. CDR3 coding DNA: TGCGCCAGCAGCCAAGGTGCAGGGCGCGGACACATGAACACTGAAGCTTTCTTT.

The V call is TRBV5-1, the J call TRBJ1-3; D might be TRBD1 (6 bases). This CDR3 has 15 residues. With 4 bases removed from V and 0 bases from J, the gap between germline ends came to 11 bases. CDR1 and CDR2 from the germline V gene are SGHRS and YFSETQ. The CDR3 protein is CASSVAGDSGNTIYF. In DNA form, the CDR3 reads TGCGCCAGCAGCGTAGCAGGGGACTCTGGAAACACCATATATTTT.

The table lists this clone with a few counts. The rearrangement uses TRBV6-1 and TRBJ1-1; the D gene is possibly TRBD1 (5 bases). Trimming removed 0 bases at V and 4 bases at J, with 9 bases between. Germline-derived CDR1 and CDR2 are MNHNS and SASEGT. The CDR3 length is 14 residues. CDR3 amino acids: CASSEAGVRTEAFF. In DNA, the CDR3 is TGTGCCAGCAGTGAAGCGGGGGTTCGCACTGAAGCTTTCTTT.

The V call is TRBV5-4, the J call TRBJ2-3, with D possibly matching TRBD1 (7 bases). Trimming pared 6 bases from V and 0 bases from J, leaving 14 bases between. The CDR3 sequence is 15 residues long. Per germline, CDR1 SGHNT and CDR2 YYREEE (reference sequence). CDR3 nucleotide sequence: TGTGCCAGCATGCAGGGGGGACCTAGCACAGATACGCAGTATTTT. It translates to CASMQGGPSTDTQYF. Variable domain in full (rest from reference TRBV5-4 and TRBJ2-3): ETGVTQSPTHLIKTRGQQVTLRCSSQSGHNTVSWYQQALGQGPQFIFQYYREEENGRGNFPPRFSGLQFPNYSSELNVNALELDDSALYLCASMQGGPSTDTQYFGPGTRLTVL.

This chain connects TRBV21-1 to TRBJ1-5. TRBV21-1 is recorded as a pseudogene. CDR3 size: 19 residues. CDR3 bases: TGTGCCAGCAGCAAAGTCATGGGGGGCCCAGTCGATAGCAATCAGCCCCAGCATTTT. Protein: CASSKVMGGPVDSNQPQHF.

The rearrangement links TRBV7-9 to TRBJ1-1; unclear D gene. Germline assignment: CDR1 SEHNR and CDR2 FQNEAQ (reference sequence). The CDR3 is 12 amino acids. V shed 1 base and J shed 8 bases, with 8 bases lying between them. This CDR3 reads CASSLETSEAFF. The CDR3 coding sequence is TGTGCCAGCAGCTTAGAAACGTCGGAAGCTTTCTTT. Variable domain in full (rest from reference TRBV7-9 and TRBJ1-1): DTGVSQNPRHKITKRGQNVTFRCDPISEHNRLYWYRQTLGQGPEFLTYFQNEAQLEKSRLLSDRFSAERPKGSFSTLEIQRTEQGDSAMYLCASSLETSEAFFGQGTRLTVV.

V and J are TRBV2 and TRBJ1-1, with 9 bases identical to TRBD1. The CDR3 consists of 14 residues. The V gene end was trimmed by 4 bases and the J gene end by 11 bases; junction bases not matched to a gene: 11. Germline CDR1 is SNHLY and CDR2 is FYNNEI. CDR3 residues: CASSARDREFEAFF. The DNA of the CDR3 is TGTGCCAGCAGTGCCCGGGACAGGGAGTTTGAGGCTTTCTTT.

The V and J genes are TRBV7-6 and TRBJ1-5; no clear D gene. The CDR3 loop spans 15 amino acids. Germline loops: CDR1 SGHVS, CDR2 FNYEAQ. V was clipped by 1 base and J by 4 bases, with 11 bases between them. In DNA, the CDR3 is TGTGCCAGCAGCTTAGAGACGTCGGTTAATCAGCCCCAGCATTTT. Its translation: CASSLETSVNQPQHF.

Only one count was recorded for this clone. This rearrangement joins TRBV2 to TRBJ1-5; D remains unclear. Germline CDR1 is SNHLY and CDR2 is FYNNEI. The CDR3 contains 14 residues. V lost 1 base and J lost 2, with 6 bases in between. The CDR3 reads CASSEDRGNQPQHF. For the CDR3, the DNA is TGTGCCAGCAGTGAAGACAGAGGCAATCAGCCCCAGCATTTT.

V and J are TRBV18 and TRBJ2-7, with D hard to call. V was trimmed by 0 bases and J by 2 bases, leaving 8 bases between them. The V gene's germline CDR1 is KGHSH and CDR2 LQKENI. This CDR3 comprises 14 residues. The CDR3 loop reads CASSPPYSAYEQYF. CDR3 bases: TGTGCCAGCTCACCACCTTACAGCGCCTACGAGCAGTACTTC.

The V gene is TRBV2, the J gene TRBJ1-1; D unclear. The CDR3 totals 15 residues. In germline, CDR1 is SNHLY, CDR2 FYNNEI. V lost 4 bases and J lost 4, with 16 bases in between. The CDR3 region has the DNA TGTGCCAGCAGTGTTCAGGCCCTCCGGGTCACTGAAGCTTTCTTT. Encoded protein: CASSVQALRVTEAFF.

This clone has more than one count but fewer than ten. This chain connects TRBV7-2 to TRBJ2-5; 14 bases fit TRBD2. V gave up 3 bases and J gave up 7 bases; unmatched junction bases: 4. CDR1 and CDR2 from the germline V gene are SGHTA and FQGNSA. CDR3 length: 15 amino acids. The CDR3 protein is CASSFGTSGSGTQYF. In DNA, the CDR3 is TGTGCCAGCAGCTTCGGGACTAGCGGGAGCGGGACCCAGTACTTC.

The V gene is TRBV19, the J gene TRBJ1-5; TRBD1 matches 8 bases. This CDR3 is 17 amino acids long. The ends lost 3 bases at V and 2 bases at J; junction bases unmatched: 9. Germline V gene data show CDR1 as LNHDA and CDR2 as SQIVND (reference sequence). This CDR3 reads CASSIGLGQAGNQPQHF. CDR3 bases: TGTGCCAGTAGTATCGGTCTGGGACAGGCGGGCAATCAGCCCCAGCATTTT.

This chain connects TRBV28 to TRBJ1-2; D unclear. Trimming removed 6 bases at V and 9 bases at J, with 8 bases between. The CDR3 loop spans 10 amino acids. Germline V gene data show CDR1 as MDHEN and CDR2 as SYDVKM. In DNA, the CDR3 is TGTGCCAGCAGATTTCTCAGCTACACCTTC. This codes for CASRFLSYTF.